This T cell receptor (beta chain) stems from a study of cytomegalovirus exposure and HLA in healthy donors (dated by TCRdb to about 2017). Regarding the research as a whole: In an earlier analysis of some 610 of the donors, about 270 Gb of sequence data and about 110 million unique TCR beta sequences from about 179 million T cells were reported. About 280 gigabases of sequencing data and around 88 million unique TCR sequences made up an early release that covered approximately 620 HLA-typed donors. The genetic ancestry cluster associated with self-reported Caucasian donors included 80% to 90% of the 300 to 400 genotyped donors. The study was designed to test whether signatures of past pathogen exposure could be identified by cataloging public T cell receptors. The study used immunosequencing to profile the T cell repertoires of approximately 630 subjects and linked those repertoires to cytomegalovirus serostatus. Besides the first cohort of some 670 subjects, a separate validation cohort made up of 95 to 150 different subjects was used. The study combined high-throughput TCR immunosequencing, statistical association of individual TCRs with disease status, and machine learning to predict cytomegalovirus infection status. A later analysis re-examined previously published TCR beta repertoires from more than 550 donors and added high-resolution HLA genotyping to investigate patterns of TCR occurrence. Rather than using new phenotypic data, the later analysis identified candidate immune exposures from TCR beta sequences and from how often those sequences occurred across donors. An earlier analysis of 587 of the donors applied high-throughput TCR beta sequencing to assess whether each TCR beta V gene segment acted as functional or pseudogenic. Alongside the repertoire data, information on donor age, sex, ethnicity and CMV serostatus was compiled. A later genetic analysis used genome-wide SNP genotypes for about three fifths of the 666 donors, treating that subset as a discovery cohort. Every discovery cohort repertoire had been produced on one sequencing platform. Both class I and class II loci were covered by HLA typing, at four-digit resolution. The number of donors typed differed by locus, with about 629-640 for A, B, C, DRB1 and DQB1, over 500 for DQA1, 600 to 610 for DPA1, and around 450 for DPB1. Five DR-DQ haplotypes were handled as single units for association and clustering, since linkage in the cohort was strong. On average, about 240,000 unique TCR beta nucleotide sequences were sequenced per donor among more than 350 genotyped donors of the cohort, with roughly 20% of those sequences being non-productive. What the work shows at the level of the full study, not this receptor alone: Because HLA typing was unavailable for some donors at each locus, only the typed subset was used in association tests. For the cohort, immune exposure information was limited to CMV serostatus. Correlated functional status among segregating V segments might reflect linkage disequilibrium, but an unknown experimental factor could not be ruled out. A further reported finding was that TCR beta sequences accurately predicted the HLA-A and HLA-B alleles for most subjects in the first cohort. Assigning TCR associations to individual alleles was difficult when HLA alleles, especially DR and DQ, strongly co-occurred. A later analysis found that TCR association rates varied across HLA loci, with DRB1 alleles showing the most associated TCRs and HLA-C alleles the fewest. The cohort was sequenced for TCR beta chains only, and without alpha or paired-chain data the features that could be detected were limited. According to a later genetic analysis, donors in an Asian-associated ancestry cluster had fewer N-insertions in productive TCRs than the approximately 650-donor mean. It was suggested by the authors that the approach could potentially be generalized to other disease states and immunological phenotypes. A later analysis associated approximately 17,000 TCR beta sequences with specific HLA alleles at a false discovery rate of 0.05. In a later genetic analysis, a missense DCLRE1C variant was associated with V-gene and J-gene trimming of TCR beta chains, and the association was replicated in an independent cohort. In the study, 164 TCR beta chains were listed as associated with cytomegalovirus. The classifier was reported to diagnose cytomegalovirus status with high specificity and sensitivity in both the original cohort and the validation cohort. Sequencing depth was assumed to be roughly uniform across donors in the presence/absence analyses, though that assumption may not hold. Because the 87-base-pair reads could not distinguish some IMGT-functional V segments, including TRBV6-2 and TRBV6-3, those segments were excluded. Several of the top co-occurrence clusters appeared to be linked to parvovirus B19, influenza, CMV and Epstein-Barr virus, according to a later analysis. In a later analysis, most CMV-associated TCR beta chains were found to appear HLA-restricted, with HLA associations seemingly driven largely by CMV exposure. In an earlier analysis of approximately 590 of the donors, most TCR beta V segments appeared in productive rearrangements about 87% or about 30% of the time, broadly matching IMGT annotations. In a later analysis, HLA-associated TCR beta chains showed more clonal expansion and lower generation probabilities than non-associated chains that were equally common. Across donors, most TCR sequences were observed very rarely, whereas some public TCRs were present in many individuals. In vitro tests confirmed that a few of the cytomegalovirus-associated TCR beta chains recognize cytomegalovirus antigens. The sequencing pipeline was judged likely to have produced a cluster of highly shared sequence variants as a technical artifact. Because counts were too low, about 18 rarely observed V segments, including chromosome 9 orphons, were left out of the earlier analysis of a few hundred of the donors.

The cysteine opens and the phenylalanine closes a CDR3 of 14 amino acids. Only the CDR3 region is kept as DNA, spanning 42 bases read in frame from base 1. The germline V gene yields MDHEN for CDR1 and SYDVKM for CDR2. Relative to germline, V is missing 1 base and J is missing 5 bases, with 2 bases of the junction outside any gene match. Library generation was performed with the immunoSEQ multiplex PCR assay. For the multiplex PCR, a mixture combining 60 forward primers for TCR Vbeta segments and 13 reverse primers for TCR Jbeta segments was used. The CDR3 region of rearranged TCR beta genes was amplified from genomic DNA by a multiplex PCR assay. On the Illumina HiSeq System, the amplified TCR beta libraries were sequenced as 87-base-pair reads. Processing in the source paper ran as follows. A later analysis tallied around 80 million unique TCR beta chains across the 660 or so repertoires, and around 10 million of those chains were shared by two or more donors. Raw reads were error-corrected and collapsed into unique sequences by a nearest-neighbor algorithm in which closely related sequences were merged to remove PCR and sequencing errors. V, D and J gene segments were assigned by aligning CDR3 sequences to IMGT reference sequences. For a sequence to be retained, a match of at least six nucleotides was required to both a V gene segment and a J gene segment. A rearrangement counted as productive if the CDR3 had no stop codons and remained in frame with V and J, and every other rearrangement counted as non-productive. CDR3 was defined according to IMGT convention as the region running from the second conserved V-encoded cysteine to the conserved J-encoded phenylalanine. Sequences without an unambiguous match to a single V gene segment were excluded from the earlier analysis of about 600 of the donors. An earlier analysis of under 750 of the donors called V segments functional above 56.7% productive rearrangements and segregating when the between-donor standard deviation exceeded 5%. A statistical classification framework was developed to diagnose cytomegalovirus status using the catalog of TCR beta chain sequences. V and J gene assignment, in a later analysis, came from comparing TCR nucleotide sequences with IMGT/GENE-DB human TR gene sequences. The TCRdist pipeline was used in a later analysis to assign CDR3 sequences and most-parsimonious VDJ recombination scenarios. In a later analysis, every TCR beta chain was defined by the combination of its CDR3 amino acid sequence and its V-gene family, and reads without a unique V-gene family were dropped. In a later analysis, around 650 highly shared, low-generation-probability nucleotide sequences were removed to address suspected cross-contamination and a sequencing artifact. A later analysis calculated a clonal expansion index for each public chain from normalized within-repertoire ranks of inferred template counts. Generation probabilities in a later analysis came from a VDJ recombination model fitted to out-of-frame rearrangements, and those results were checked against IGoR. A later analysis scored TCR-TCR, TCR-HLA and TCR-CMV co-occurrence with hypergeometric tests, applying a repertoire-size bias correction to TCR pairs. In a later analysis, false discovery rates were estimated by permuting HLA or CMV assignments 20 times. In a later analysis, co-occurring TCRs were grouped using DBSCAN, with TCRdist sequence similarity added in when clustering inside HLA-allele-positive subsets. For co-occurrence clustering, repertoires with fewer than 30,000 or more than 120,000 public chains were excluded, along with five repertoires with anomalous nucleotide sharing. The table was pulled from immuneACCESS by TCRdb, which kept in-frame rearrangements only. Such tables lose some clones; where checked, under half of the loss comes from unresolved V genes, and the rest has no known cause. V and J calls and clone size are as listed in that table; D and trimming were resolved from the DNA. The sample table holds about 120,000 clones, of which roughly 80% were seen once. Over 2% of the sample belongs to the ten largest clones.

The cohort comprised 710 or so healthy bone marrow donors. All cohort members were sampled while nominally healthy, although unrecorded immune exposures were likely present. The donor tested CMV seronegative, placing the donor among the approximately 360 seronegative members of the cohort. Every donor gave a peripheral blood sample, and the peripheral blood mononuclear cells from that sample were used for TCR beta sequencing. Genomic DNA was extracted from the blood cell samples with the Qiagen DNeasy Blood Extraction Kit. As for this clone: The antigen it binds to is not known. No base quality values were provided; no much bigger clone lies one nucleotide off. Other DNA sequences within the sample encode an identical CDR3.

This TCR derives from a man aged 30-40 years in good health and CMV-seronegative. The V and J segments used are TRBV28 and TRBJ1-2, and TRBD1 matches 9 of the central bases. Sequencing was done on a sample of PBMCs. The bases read TGTGCCAGCAGTTTATCGACAGGGGGGTATGGCTACACCTTC. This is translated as CASSLSTGGYGYTF.